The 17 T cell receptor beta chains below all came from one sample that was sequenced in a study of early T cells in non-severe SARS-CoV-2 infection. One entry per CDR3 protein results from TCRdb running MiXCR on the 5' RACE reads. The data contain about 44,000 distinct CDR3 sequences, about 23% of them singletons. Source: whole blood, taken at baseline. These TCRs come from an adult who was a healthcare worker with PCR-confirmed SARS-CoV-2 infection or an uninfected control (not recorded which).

The CDR3 loop is CASSSEGAAGSPLHF. CDR3 nucleotides: TGCGCCAGCAGCTCCGAAGGGGCAGCAGGTTCACCCCTCCACTTT. This chain joins TRBV5-1 and TRBJ1-6, with D possibly matching TRBD1 (5 bases). This CDR3 has 15 amino acids. The V and J ends lost 3 bases and 9 bases respectively, with 16 bases between them. CDR1 is SGHRS, CDR2 YFSETQ, per germline. Drawing the rest from reference TRBV5-1 and TRBJ1-6, the complete variable domain is KAGVTQTPRYLIKTRGQQVTLSCSPISGHRSVSWYQQTPGQGLQFLFEYFSETQRNKGNFPGRFSGRQFSNSRSEMNVSTLELGDSALYLCASSSEGAAGSPLHFGNGTRLTVT.

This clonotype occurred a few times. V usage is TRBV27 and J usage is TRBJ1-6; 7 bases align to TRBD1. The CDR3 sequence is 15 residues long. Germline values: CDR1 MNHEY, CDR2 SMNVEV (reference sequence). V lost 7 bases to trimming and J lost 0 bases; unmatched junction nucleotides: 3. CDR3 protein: CASTTGDSYNSPLHF. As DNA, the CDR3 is TGTGCCAGCACCACAGGGGACTCCTATAATTCACCCCTCCACTTT.

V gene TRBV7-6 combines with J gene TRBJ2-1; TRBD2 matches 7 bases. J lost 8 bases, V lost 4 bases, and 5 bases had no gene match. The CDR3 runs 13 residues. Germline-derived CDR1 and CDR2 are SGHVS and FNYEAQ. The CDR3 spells CASSWTSLDEQFF. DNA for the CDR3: TGTGCCAGCAGCTGGACTAGTTTGGATGAGCAGTTCTTC.

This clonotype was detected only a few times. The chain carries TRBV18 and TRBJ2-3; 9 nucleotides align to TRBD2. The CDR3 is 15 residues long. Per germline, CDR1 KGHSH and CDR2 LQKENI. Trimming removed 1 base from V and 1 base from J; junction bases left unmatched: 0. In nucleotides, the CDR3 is TGTGCCAGCTCACCACTAGCGGGGGGCACAGATACGCAGTATTTT. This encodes CASSPLAGGTDTQYF.

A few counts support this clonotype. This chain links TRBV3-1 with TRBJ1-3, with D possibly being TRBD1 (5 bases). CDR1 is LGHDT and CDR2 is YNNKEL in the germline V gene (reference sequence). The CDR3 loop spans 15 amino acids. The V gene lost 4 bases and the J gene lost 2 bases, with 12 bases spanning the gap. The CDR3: CASSPLGEAGNTIYF. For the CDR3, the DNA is TGTGCCAGCAGCCCCCTGGGGGAGGCTGGAAACACCATATATTTT.

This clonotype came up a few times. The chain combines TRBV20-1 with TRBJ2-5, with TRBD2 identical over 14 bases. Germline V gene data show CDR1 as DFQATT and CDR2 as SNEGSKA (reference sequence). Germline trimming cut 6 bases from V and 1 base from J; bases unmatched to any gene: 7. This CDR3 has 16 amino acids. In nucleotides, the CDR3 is TGCAGTGCCCCGGGACTAGCGGGGGTGCTCCAAGAGACCCAGTACTTC. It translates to CSAPGLAGVLQETQYF.

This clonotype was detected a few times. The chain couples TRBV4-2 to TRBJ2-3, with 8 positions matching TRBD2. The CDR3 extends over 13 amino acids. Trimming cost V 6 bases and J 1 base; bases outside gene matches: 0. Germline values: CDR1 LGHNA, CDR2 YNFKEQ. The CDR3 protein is CASRLAGTDTQYF. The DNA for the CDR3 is TGTGCCAGCAGACTAGCGGGCACAGATACGCAGTATTTT.

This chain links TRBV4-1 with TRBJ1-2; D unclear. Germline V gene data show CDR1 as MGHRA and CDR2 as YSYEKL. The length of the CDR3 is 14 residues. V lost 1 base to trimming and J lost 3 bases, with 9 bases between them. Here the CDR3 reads CASSQVNSHYGYTF. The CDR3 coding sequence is TGCGCCAGCAGCCAAGTAAACAGTCACTATGGCTACACCTTC.

The CDR3 protein is CAWSLATGTDTQYF. CDR3 sequence (DNA): TGTGCCTGGAGTCTTGCCACGGGCACAGATACGCAGTATTTT. The chain is built from TRBV30 and TRBJ2-3; D gene ambiguous. CDR1 GTSNPN and CDR2 SVGIG come from the germline V gene (reference sequence). V was pared by 2 bases and J by 1 base, with 10 bases between. The CDR3 contains 14 residues.

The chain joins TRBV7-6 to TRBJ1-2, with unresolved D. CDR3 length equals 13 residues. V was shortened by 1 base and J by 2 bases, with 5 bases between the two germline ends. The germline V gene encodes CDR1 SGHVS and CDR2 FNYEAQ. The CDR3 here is CASSLEQNYGYTF. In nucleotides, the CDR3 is TGTGCCAGCAGCTTAGAACAGAACTATGGCTACACCTTC.

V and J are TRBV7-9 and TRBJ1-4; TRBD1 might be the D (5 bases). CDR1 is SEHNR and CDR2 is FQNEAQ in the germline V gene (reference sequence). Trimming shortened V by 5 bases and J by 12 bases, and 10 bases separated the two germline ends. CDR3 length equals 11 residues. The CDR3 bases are TGTGCCAGCAGCGCCCAGGGAGAACTGTTTTTT. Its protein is CASSAQGELFF.

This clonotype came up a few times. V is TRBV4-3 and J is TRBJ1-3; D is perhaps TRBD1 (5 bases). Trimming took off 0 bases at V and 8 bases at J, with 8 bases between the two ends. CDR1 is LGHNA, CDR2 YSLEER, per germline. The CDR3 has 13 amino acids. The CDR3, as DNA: TGCGCCAGCAGCCAAGATGGGGGATACACCATATATTTT. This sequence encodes CASSQDGGYTIYF.

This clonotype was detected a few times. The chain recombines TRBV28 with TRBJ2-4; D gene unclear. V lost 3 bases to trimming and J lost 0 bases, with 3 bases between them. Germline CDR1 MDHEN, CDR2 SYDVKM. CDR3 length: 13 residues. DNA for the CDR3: TGTGCCAGCAGTTTTGTAGCCAAAAACATTCAGTACTTC. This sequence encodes CASSFVAKNIQYF.

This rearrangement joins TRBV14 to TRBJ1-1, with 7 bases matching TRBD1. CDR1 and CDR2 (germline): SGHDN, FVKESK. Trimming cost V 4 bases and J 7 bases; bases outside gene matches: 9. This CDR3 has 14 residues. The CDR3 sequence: CASSLLGQAYEAFF. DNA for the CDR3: TGTGCCAGCAGCCTCCTAGGACAGGCGTATGAAGCTTTCTTT.

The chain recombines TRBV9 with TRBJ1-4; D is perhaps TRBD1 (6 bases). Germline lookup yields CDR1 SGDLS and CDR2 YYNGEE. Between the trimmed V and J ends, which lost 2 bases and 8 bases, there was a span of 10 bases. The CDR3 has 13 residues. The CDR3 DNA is TGTGCCAGCAGCGTCAGGGGCGGGGAAAAACTGTTTTTT. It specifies CASSVRGGEKLFF.

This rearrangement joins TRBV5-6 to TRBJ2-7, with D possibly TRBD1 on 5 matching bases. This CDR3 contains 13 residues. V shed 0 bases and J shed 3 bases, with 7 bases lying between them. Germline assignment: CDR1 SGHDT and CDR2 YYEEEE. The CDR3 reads CASSLEGYYEQYF. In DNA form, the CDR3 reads TGTGCCAGCAGCTTGGAGGGGTACTACGAGCAGTACTTC.

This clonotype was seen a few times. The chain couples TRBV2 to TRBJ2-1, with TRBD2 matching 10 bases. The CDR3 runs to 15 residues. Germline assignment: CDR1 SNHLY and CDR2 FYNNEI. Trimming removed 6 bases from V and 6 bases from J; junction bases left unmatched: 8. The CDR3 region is CASSASGGAGNEQFF. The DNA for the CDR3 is TGTGCCAGCAGCGCCAGCGGGGGGGCCGGCAATGAGCAGTTCTTC.